These T cell receptor beta chains were read from a single sample in a study of T cell responses to AZD1222 COVID-19 vaccine. Assay: immunoSEQ multiplex PCR; the TCRdb copy retains only in-frame clones and omits some. The data hold about 120,000 clones, with approximately 85% observed a single time. The sequencing here drew on peripheral blood, taken on day 0 of MenACWY control vaccination. These receptors all stem from an adult in good health. The CDR3 runs from the conserved cysteine through the conserved F or W. A D gene is named only where the DNA matches it firmly. Clone size is given for some rows only: seen once, a few or many times, or a class if the clone is expanded.

d_gene	abundance	v_gene	j_gene	CDR3nt	CDR3aa
TRBD1	once	TRBV7-8	TRBJ1-2	TGTGCCAGCAGCTACGATACAGGGGGAAGTGGCTACACCTTC	CASSYDTGGSGYTF
TRBD2	-	TRBV29-1	TRBJ2-1	TGCAGCGTGGGACTAGCTTACTATGAGCAGTTCTTC	CSVGLAYYEQFF
TRBD2	-	TRBV5-1	TRBJ2-1	TGCGCCAGCAGCCCTGGGAGCGGGAGGGGGGTTGAGCAGTTCTTC	CASSPGSGRGVEQFF
-	-	TRBV19	TRBJ1-1	TGTGCCAGCGGTGACAGGATTGAAGCTTTCTTT	CASGDRIEAFF
-	-	TRBV28	TRBJ1-5	TGTGCCAGCAGTTTATGGGACCCTCAACTATTCCAGCATTTT	CASSLWDPQLFQHF
TRBD2	-	TRBV20-1	TRBJ2-7	TGCAGTGCTAGTGGGGTGCGGGCTAGCGGCATCTCCTACGAGCAGTACTTC	CSASGVRASGISYEQYF
TRBD1	-	TRBV19	TRBJ2-7	TGTGCCAGCGCCCGGACAGGGGGCATCTACGAGCAGTACTTC	CASARTGGIYEQYF
-	-	TRBV30	TRBJ2-6	TGTGCCTGGAGTGTAGGTGGGTCTGGGGCCAACGTCCTGACTTTC	CAWSVGGSGANVLTF
-	-	TRBV6-5	TRBJ2-2	TGTGCCAGCAGTCGGGTGAGGGGAAGTACCGGGGAGCTGTTTTTT	CASSRVRGSTGELFF
-	once	TRBV6-1	TRBJ1-4	TGTGCCAGCAGTGAAGTTCCGGGGCCGGAAAAACTGTTTTTT	CASSEVPGPEKLFF
TRBD1	-	TRBV3-1/TRBV3-2	TRBJ1-1	TGTGCCAGCAGCCAAGCCCCGGGACAGGGGCGACCTGAAGCTTTCTTT	CASSQAPGQGRPEAFF
-	-	TRBV12-2	TRBJ1-5	TGTGCAAGTCGCTTAAGGAGGCGCAATCAGCCCCAGCATTTT	CASRLRRRNQPQHF
TRBD2	-	TRBV9	TRBJ2-2	TGTGCCAGCGGGCCGAGGGGACTAGCGGGCACCGGGGAGCTGTTTTTT	CASGPRGLAGTGELFF
TRBD1	-	TRBV30	TRBJ1-2	TGTGCCTGGAGGACAGGGGGGGGCTACACCTTC	CAWRTGGGYTF
-	-	TRBV5-1	TRBJ2-7	TGCGCCAGCAGCTTGGTGGTCGGCTCCTACGAGCAGTACTTC	CASSLVVGSYEQYF
-	-	TRBV9	TRBJ2-1	TGTGCCAGCAGCGTAGTAGGGGGACCCTACAATGAGCAGTTCTTC	CASSVVGGPYNEQFF
-	-	TRBV21-1	TRBJ2-7	TGTGCCAGCAGCAAACCGGGGGCAGGGAACTCCTACGGGCAGTACTTC	CASSKPGAGNSYGQYF
TRBD1	-	TRBV5-4	TRBJ1-2	TGTGCCAGCAGCTTCGGGGACAGGGGGTACAACTATGGCTACACCTTC	CASSFGDRGYNYGYTF
-	-	TRBV6-2/TRBV6-3	TRBJ1-6	TGTGCCAGCAGTTACCCGCCAGGGGCTCTTAATTCACCCCTCCACTTT	CASSYPPGALNSPLHF
-	-	TRBV12-3/TRBV12-4	TRBJ2-5	TGTGCCAGCAGTTTAAGGATTCTAGAGACCCAGTACTTC	CASSLRILETQYF
-	-	TRBV28	TRBJ2-1	TGTGCCAGCAGACCCAACGCGGCCCTCCCGTTCTTC	CASRPNAALPFF
TRBD2	-	TRBV28	TRBJ2-1	TGTGCCAGCAGCCCTGGGACTAGCGGGACTAACGAGCAGTTCTTC	CASSPGTSGTNEQFF
-	-	TRBV24-1	TRBJ2-3	TGTGCCACCAGAGGACGGGAAGATATCACAGATACGCAGTATTTT	CATRGREDITDTQYF
-	-	TRBV21-1	TRBJ2-5	TGTGCCAGCAGCCTACGAGAGAGAAGACGAGAGACCCAGTACTTC	CASSLRERRRETQYF
-	-	TRBV5-1	TRBJ2-3	TGCGCCAGCAGCCCTGTCCTAGCGTCACGCACAGATACGCAGTATTTT	CASSPVLASRTDTQYF
TRBD1	once	TRBV3-1/TRBV3-2	TRBJ1-2	TGTGCCAGCAGCCACCGGACAGGGTCCGGATATGGCTACACCTTC	CASSHRTGSGYGYTF
TRBD1	-	TRBV24-1	TRBJ2-2	TGTGCCACCAGGATAGGGACAGGGGATACCGGGGAGCTGTTTTTT	CATRIGTGDTGELFF
TRBD2	-	TRBV28	TRBJ2-7	TGTGCCAGCAGTTTCTCCTGGGGGGGGAGTTCCTACGAGCAGTACTTC	CASSFSWGGSSYEQYF
-	-	TRBV5-6	TRBJ2-7	TGTGCCAGCAGCTTCGATCCTGGAAGTAACTACGAGCAGTACTTC	CASSFDPGSNYEQYF
-	-	TRBV6-1	TRBJ1-2	TGTGCCAGCAGCCTGGACGGATATGGCTACACCTTC	CASSLDGYGYTF
TRBD1	-	TRBV19	TRBJ2-1	TGTGCCAGTAGCCAAGGGACAGGCTACAATGAGCAGTTCTTC	CASSQGTGYNEQFF
TRBD2	-	TRBV19	TRBJ2-3	TGTGCCAGTAGTACGACTAGCGGGAGCCTAGATACGCAGTATTTT	CASSTTSGSLDTQYF
TRBD1	few	TRBV4-1	TRBJ2-1	TGCGCCAGCAGTAACGATGGGACAGGGCCATTTGAGCAGTTCTTC	CASSNDGTGPFEQFF
TRBD1	-	TRBV30	TRBJ2-7	TGTGCCTGGGGGGGACAGACCTACGAGCAGTACTTC	CAWGGQTYEQYF